This TCR beta chain was captured by sequencing in a study of identical twins (dated by TCRdb to 2016 to 2017). In the study overall: The study deep-sequenced TCR alpha and beta repertoires from monozygotic twins, unrelated adults of various ages and cord blood to test whether fetal clonotypes persist. To rule out contamination, the twin experiments were replicated at different times with different library preparation protocols.

Note on this clonotype: This receptor's antigen is unknown. A much larger clone sits a single nucleotide away, making a read error possible.

What the study reported, not specific to this receptor: Compared with coincidental sharing between unrelated individuals, an excess of low generation-probability sequences was observed among out-of-frame TCR alpha sequences shared between twins. Because the same donors could not be followed over many years, the conclusions relied on cross-sectional statistical analysis. Invariant T cells such as MAIT and iNKT could partly confound zero-insertion analyses, although diverse VJ usage argued against such confounding for most clonotypes. Out-of-frame TCR alpha sharing in monozygotic twins was systematically underestimated by recombination models, whereas sharing between unrelated individuals was in agreement with the recombination models. Excess twin sharing in beta out-of-frame sequences was weaker because fewer shared sequences lowered the signal-to-noise ratio. Fewer insertions were carried by abundant cord blood beta clonotypes, a similar but weaker trend appeared in young adult naive repertoires, and no such trend appeared in memory repertoires.

CDR1 and CDR2, per the germline V gene (reference sequence), are SGHKS and YYEKEE. V lost 2 bases and J lost 0 bases; the stretch between them is 5 bases long. Measured from the cysteine to the phenylalanine, the CDR3 is 14 residues long. Only CDR3 DNA remains: 42 bases, in frame from the first base. All donors were healthy Caucasians. The twin cohort comprised three pairs of female monozygotic twins, all aged roughly 18 to 30 years. Positive isolation kits from Invitrogen were used to isolate CD4+ and CD8+ T cell populations. The receptor library was made with 5' RACE. Sequencing instrument: Illumina HiSeq 2000. A universal primer binding site was introduced by template switching, and a unique molecular identifier was present in the final cDNA, enabling accurate counting of TCR cDNA molecules. Specific primers in the conserved constant-segment region were used to synthesize first-strand cDNA for TCR alpha and beta chains. To control for contamination, every cDNA library carried two barcodes: a SMART-Mk sample barcode plus Illumina barcodes. TruSeq adapter sequences along with Illumina sample barcodes were introduced in two successive PCR steps. The Illumina HiSeq platform was used with custom primers to sequence TCR alpha and beta cDNA libraries. The paper's data handling went like this. Raw reads were processed with MiGEC to extract unique molecular identifiers, and MiXCR was used to determine CDR3 positions. Recombination models were inferred per individual with the repgenHMM and IGoR tools using an EM algorithm. Shared clonotypes were analyzed with the tcR package in R, and sharing was normalized by the product of cloneset sizes. To study raw recombination free of thymic and clonal selection effects, out-of-frame nonproductive sequences were analyzed. Through fastp at Q25 and MiXCR, TCRdb rebuilt clones from the public reads, retaining in-frame beta chains. Rows with a matching CDR3 protein are joined into one entry that keeps the most common DNA and genes. The V and J calls come from TCRdb's annotation, not from the publication. The sample table records 450,000 or so distinct CDR3 sequences; approximately 15% of these occur just once. The biggest ten clones account for 0.4% to 0.55% of the sample.

In addition, the sample was reused for a study of yellow fever vaccine responses in identical twins. The other study reports the following: According to the authors, in identical twins the way T cells responded to vaccination appeared partly convergent and partly personalized. In the study, vaccine-responding T cell clones were precisely tracked in identical twins.

This clonotype originated in a woman aged 18-30 years in good health. What was sequenced was CD4+ T cells sorted from blood. The V gene is TRBV5-5 and the J gene is TRBJ2-2; no D segment can be confidently identified. The nucleotide sequence is TGTGCCAGCAGCTTCGTTCCGAACACCGGGGAGCTGTTTTTT. Its coded protein is CASSFVPNTGELFF.